The 9 T cell receptor beta chains in this list originate from one sample, sequenced in a study of vaccination and CD4 T cells after COVID-19. The Oncomine TCR Beta short-read assay was applied to DNA of cultured CD4+ T cells. A single record per CDR3 protein comes from TCRdb applying MiXCR to the PCR reads. The repertoire holds tens of thousands of distinct CDR3 sequences, with approximately 30% as singletons. Time point meaning: late sampling 161 to 241 days after vaccination in a few convalescent patients. Treatment meaning: 10-day PBMC culture with coronavirus spike peptide pools or control peptides (ViraFEST assay). These TCRs' antigens remain unknown. Sequencing used CD4+ T cells from blood, cultured in vitro, obtained about 7 months after SARS-CoV-2 vaccination. These receptors originate from a human donor who had recovered from COVID-19.

This clonotype was counted only a few times. This sequence joins TRBV15 and TRBJ1-1; TRBD1 might be the D (6 bases). CDR1 LNHNV and CDR2 YYDKDF come from the germline V gene (reference sequence). V lost 0 bases and J 8 bases, leaving 13 bases between the germline ends. CDR3 length: 14 residues. The CDR3 DNA sequence: TGTGCCACCAGCAGAGATCTGTACCAGGGGGAAGCTTTCTTT. Amino acid sequence: CATSRDLYQGEAFF.

The chain's CDR3 is CASSLLWSQETQYF. The CDR3 DNA is TGTGCCAGCAGCTTATTATGGAGCCAAGAGACCCAGTACTTC. The V and J genes are TRBV7-2 and TRBJ2-5; D unclear. The CDR3 is 14 amino acids. The V end lost 2 bases, the J end lost 1 base, and 8 bases lay between the germline ends. Germline CDR1 is SGHTA and CDR2 is FQGNSA. The complete variable domain, with remaining parts taken from reference TRBV7-2 and TRBJ2-5, reads GAGVSQSPSNKVTEKGKDVELRCDPISGHTALYWYRQSLGQGLEFLIYFQGNSAPDKSGLPSDRFSAERTGGSVSTLTIQRTQQEDSAVYLCASSLLWSQETQYFGPGTRLLVL.

The sample holds a few counts of this clonotype. The chain joins TRBV11-3 to TRBJ2-4; TRBD2 matches at 10 bases. The CDR3 loop spans 18 amino acids. CDR1 is SGHNT, CDR2 YENEEA, per germline. Trimming at V came to 4 bases and at J to 5 bases, leaving 14 bases not matched to a gene. The DNA for the CDR3 is TGTGCCAGCAGCTATCATCCTCGGACTAGCGGAGTACAAAACATTCAGTACTTC. Protein sequence: CASSYHPRTSGVQNIQYF.

The chain employs TRBV18 and TRBJ1-5; D is undetermined. Germline V lookup: CDR1 KGHSH, CDR2 LQKENI. Trimming took off 0 bases at V and 5 bases at J, with 8 bases between the two ends. The CDR3 is 14 residues long. CDR3 in amino acids: CASSPPGRDQPQHF. Written as DNA, the CDR3 is TGTGCCAGCTCACCACCTGGCCGGGATCAGCCCCAGCATTTT. Variable domain in full (rest from reference TRBV18 and TRBJ1-5): NAGVMQNPRHLVRRRGQEARLRCSPMKGHSHVYWYRQLPEEGLKFMVYLQKENIIDESGMPKERFSAEFPKEGPSILRIQQVVRGDSAAYFCASSPPGRDQPQHFGDGTRLSIL.

The sample holds a few counts of this clonotype. CDR3 DNA: TGTGCCAGCAGCACGGGACAGGGGTTACCTGAAGCTTTCTTT. It translates to CASSTGQGLPEAFF. The chain couples TRBV7-2 to TRBJ1-1; 10 bases agree with TRBD1. The length of the CDR3 is 14 residues. V gave up 5 bases and J gave up 6 bases; unmatched junction bases: 6. Germline-derived CDR1 and CDR2 are SGHTA and FQGNSA.

As regards this clonotype: The junction departs from the called germline gene at one end, perhaps through a read error. The rearrangement uses TRBV7-7 and TRBJ2-3, with D unclear. Looked up from germline, CDR1 is SSHAT and CDR2 is FNYEAQ (reference sequence). This CDR3 has 13 residues. CDR3 sequence (DNA): TGTGCTAGCAGCTTAGCTTCAACAGATACGCAGTATTTT. It is translated as CASSLASTDTQYF.

For the CDR3, the DNA is TGTGCCAGTAGTATTCTAGGGGGGGGGGCCGCAGATACGCAGTATTTT. Translating it yields CASSILGGGAADTQYF. The rearrangement uses TRBV19 and TRBJ2-3; tentatively, D is TRBD2 (7 bases). From germline, CDR1 is LNHDA and CDR2 SQIVND (reference sequence). The CDR3 runs 16 residues. V was cut by 3 bases and J by 4 bases, with 17 bases left in between. The full variable domain, in which reference TRBV19 and TRBJ2-3 provide the parts outside the CDR3, is DGGITQSPKYLFRKEGQNVTLSCEQNLNHDAMYWYRQDPGQGLRLIYYSQIVNDFQKGDIAEGYSVSREKKESFPLTVTSAQKNPTAFYLCASSILGGGAADTQYFGPGTRLTVL.

This clonotype was seen a few times. The chain couples TRBV6-1 to TRBJ2-5, with D maybe TRBD1 (5 bases). The CDR3 runs to 15 residues. In germline, CDR1 is MNHNS, CDR2 SASEGT. V was clipped by 0 bases and J by 4 bases, with 12 bases between them. The CDR3, as DNA: TGTGCCAGCAGTGAAGCGGGGCAGGGTGGAGAGACCCAGTACTTC. Amino acid sequence: CASSEAGQGGETQYF.

J is TRBJ1-1 and V is TRBV2; D possibly corresponds to TRBD1 (5 bases). V was cut by 6 bases and J by 3 bases, with 8 bases left in between. This CDR3 comprises 12 residues. Germline V gene sequence: CDR1 SNHLY, CDR2 FYNNEI. DNA for the CDR3: TGTGCCAGCAGGGGGGTGTACACTGAAGCTTTCTTT. It encodes CASRGVYTEAFF.